At least ten counts were recorded for the clone carrying this T cell receptor (beta chain). Time point of the sample: newly diagnosed GD, antithyroid drugs for less than 3 months. From RNA extracted from PBMCs, the TCR library was made. This specimen belongs to a study of regulatory T cells in long-lasting Graves disease. This CDR3 has 16 residues. Trimming removed 5 bases from V and 4 bases from J; junction bases left unmatched: 10. Germline V gene sequence: CDR1 MNHEY, CDR2 SMNVEV (reference sequence). Building the TCR beta libraries relied on iRepertoire HTBI primers, and CDR3 regions underwent Arm-PCR. TCRdb fed the multiplex PCR reads into MiXCR, producing one record per CDR3 protein. The profile shows 390,000 or so distinct CDR3 sequences, approximately 12% of them singletons. The same data also went into a second study, on T cells in Graves' hyperthyroidism and ophthalmopathy. That work adds: With a duration under 2 months, the hyperthyroidism was newly diagnosed in patients aged 18 to 65.

The TCR comes from a woman younger than 35 with Graves disease. The J gene is TRBJ2-3, the V gene TRBV27; 9 bases map to TRBD1. Sequences were derived from peripheral blood mononuclear cells (PBMCs), sampled at new diagnosis, from a patient treated with antithyroid drugs. In nucleotides, the CDR3 is TGTGCCAGCAGTCCACTACCGGGACAGGGTCCAGATACGCAGTATTTT. Residues: CASSPLPGQGPDTQYF.